This T cell receptor (beta chain) comes out of a study of cytomegalovirus exposure and HLA in healthy donors. Notes on this clone: Its specificity is not known.

Researchers ran the PCR with 60 Vbeta and 13 Jbeta primers. TCRdb's copy holds only in-frame clones and misses some; the assay was immunoSEQ multiplex PCR. The sample lists about 120,000 clones; about three quarters were seen once. Study-wide results and limits: Apparent HLA restriction characterized most CMV-associated TCR beta chains in a later analysis. Analysis performed later found roughly 18,000 TCR beta sequences associated with HLA alleles at 0.05 false discovery rate. Earlier analysis found most TCR beta V segments productive about 90% or about 30% of the time.

This TCR derives from a man aged 60 to 69 in good health and CMV-seropositive. The sample consisted of PBMCs.

The CDR3 coding sequence is TGCGCCAGCAGCCAGGGTGGCTACACCTTC. This encodes CASSQGGYTF. This chain uses TRBV23-1 with TRBJ1-2; D is possibly TRBD1 (5 bases). TRBV23-1 is an ORF, with its function uncertain. This CDR3 has 10 amino acids. V was pared by 6 bases and J by 7 bases, with 6 bases between.